This T cell receptor (beta chain) was recovered during a study of T cells after yellow fever vaccination. About the study: Preparation of fractions with low cell numbers was performed using SMART-Seq v4 Ultra Low Input.

Overall study findings and caveats: Researchers report a weaker secondary response that nonetheless peaked faster, day 5 versus 15.

Concerning this clonotype: Its antigen is unidentified.

CDR3 length equals 16 residues. Germline V lookup: CDR1 LNHDA, CDR2 SQIVND (reference sequence). Trimming at V came to 4 bases and at J to 4 bases, leaving 9 bases not matched to a gene. 5'RACE template switching produced TCR cDNA carrying a universal primer site and UMIs. From the 5' RACE reads, TCRdb called clonotypes with MiXCR, one entry per CDR3 protein. Of 300,000 to 400,000 distinct CDR3 sequences in the sample, approximately 8% were seen once. This chain connects TRBV19 to TRBJ2-5; 10 bases map to TRBD2. Source: PBMCs, taken approximately 47 days after the first yellow fever vaccination. The clonotype originates from a young man who received the YFV17D yellow fever vaccine. CDR3 protein: CASSNKRGGQGETQYF. The CDR3 region has the DNA TGTGCCAGTAGTAACAAGCGGGGGGGCCAGGGAGAGACCCAGTACTTC. The full variable domain, completed using reference TRBV19 and TRBJ2-5, is DGGITQSPKYLFRKEGQNVTLSCEQNLNHDAMYWYRQDPGQGLRLIYYSQIVNDFQKGDIAEGYSVSREKKESFPLTVTSAQKNPTAFYLCASSNKRGGQGETQYFGPGTRLLVL.